One T cell receptor (beta chain) is described in this entry. In the authors' methods: Counts of nucleated cells, estimated from reference gene primer amplification, were obtained. Sequencing was performed with immunoSEQ multiplex PCR; in TCRdb, only in-frame clones are kept and a portion is missing. V and J calls and clone size are copied from that table; D and trimming were computed from the DNA. The sample includes about 470,000 clones, 75% to 90% of them seen just once. The data are from a study of blood T cell repertoires in COVID-19. Across the study: Samples representing acute and convalescent COVID-19 were sourced from the United States, Italy and Spain.

V dropped 4 bases and J dropped 6; count of bases not matched to a gene: 8. Germline V gives CDR1 SGHTS, CDR2 YDEGEE. CDR3 length equals 14 residues. The V and J genes are TRBV5-8 and TRBJ1-2, with TRBD1 identical over 8 bases. This clonotype was obtained from a woman under 30 who had recovered from COVID-19. The sample consisted of PBMCs or T cells enriched from blood (not recorded which). As DNA, the CDR3 is TGTGCCAGCAGCCGCGGCAGGGGGCAACATGGCTACACCTTC. Amino acid sequence: CASSRGRGQHGYTF.